This is a list of T cell receptor beta chains from one sample in a study of shared clonotypes between healthy human individuals. TCRdb's copy holds only in-frame clones and misses some; the assay was immunoSEQ multiplex PCR. The table records around 2.5 million clones, 90% to 95% of them present only once. Sequencing was done on a sample of naive CD4+ T cells from PBMCs. These receptors all stem from a young man in good health. Some clones in this sample may be carry-over from other donors' samples. CDR3s include the opening cysteine and the closing phenylalanine or tryptophan. A D gene is named only where the DNA matches it firmly. Clone size is given for some rows only: seen once, a few or many times, or a class if the clone is expanded.

>TRBD1|TRBV28|TRBJ2-7|-
TGTGCCAGCAGTCCAAATAGACAGGGAACGGAGCAGTACTTC
CASSPNRQGTEQYF
>TRBD2|TRBV11-2|TRBJ2-6|-
TGTGCCAGCAGCCTTCTCGGGGGGACTGGGGCCAACGTCCTGACTTTC
CASSLLGGTGANVLTF
>-|TRBV18|TRBJ2-7|-
TGTGCCAGCTCGTCTCCCCGACAATCCGGACTACGAGAGCAGTACTTC
CASSSPRQSGLREQYF
>-|TRBV28|TRBJ2-2|-
TGTGCCAGCAGTTCTAGGGGGACGGTGAAGACCGGGGAGCTGTTTTTT
CASSSRGTVKTGELFF
>-|TRBV5-4|TRBJ2-3|-
TGTGCCAGCAGCTTTCGTGGCGGGGGCACAGATACGCAGTATTTT
CASSFRGGGTDTQYF
>-|TRBV5-1|TRBJ2-6|-
TGCGCCAGCAGTTCCTTTGCTGTCTCTGGGGCCAACGTCCTGACTTTC
CASSSFAVSGANVLTF
>TRBD2|TRBV6-6|TRBJ2-5|-
TGTGCCAGCAGCCCTCTACTAGCGGGGGAGACCCAGTACTTC
CASSPLLAGETQYF
>-|TRBV28|TRBJ1-3|-
TGTGCCAGCAGACAACAGGGTGGAAACACCATATATTTT
CASRQQGGNTIYF
>-|TRBV7-8|TRBJ2-5|-
TGTGCCAGCAGCTTAGCAGCCGGGGTTTCCCCACAAGAGACCCAGTACTTC
CASSLAAGVSPQETQYF
>-|TRBV28|TRBJ1-3|-
TGTGCCAGCAGTACTCGGACACACTCTGGAAACACCATATATTTT
CASSTRTHSGNTIYF
>TRBD2|TRBV7-3|TRBJ2-5|-
TGTGCCAGCAGCTTAACGGCGGGAGTTATAGAGACCCAGTACTTC
CASSLTAGVIETQYF
>TRBD1|TRBV9|TRBJ1-2|once
TGTGCCAGCAGCGTCCGGGACAGCTATGGCTACACCTTC
CASSVRDSYGYTF
>-|TRBV5-1|TRBJ2-1|-
TGCGCCAGCAGCTCATCATTAACAGGGAAACATGAGCAGTTCTTC
CASSSSLTGKHEQFF
>TRBD2|TRBV5-8|TRBJ2-1|-
TGTGCCAGCAGCTTGGTTGTTAGCGGGAGCTCCTACAATGAGCAGTTCTTC
CASSLVVSGSSYNEQFF
>-|TRBV1|TRBJ1-4|-
TGCACCAGCAGCCCCGGGGCTCGTGAAAAACTGTTTTTT
CTSSPGAREKLFF
>TRBD2|TRBV18|TRBJ2-1|-
TGTGCCAGCTCACTCCTTCTAGGGGTGGGACTAGCGGGAGGTGACAATGAGCAGTTCTTC
CASSLLLGVGLAGGDNEQFF
>-|TRBV7-9|TRBJ2-7|-
TGTGCCAGCAGCTTTTTACAGGGAGGTAATTACTTC
CASSFLQGGNYF
>-|TRBV5-8|TRBJ1-3|-
TGTGCCAGCTGTAGATCCGCGCGAAAGAACACCATATATTTT
CASCRSARKNTIYF
>-|TRBV7-2|TRBJ2-7|once
TGTGCCAGCAGCTTAGGGTCGGCGGGGAGTCCCTCCTACGAGCAGTACTTC
CASSLGSAGSPSYEQYF
>-|TRBV18|TRBJ2-7|-
TGTGCCAGCTCTCTTCACAGGCCGTACCGGGATTCCTACGAGCAGTACTTC
CASSLHRPYRDSYEQYF
>-|TRBV19|TRBJ1-5|few
TGTGCCAGCAACGGGAACCCCCATCAGCCCCAGCATTTT
CASNGNPHQPQHF
>-|TRBV5-4|TRBJ2-5|-
TGTGCCAGCAGCTTGAGACAGGGAGGAGAGACCCAGTACTTC
CASSLRQGGETQYF
>-|TRBV2|TRBJ1-4|-
TGTGCCAGCAGATCAGGGTGGGGTGAAAAACTGTTTTTT
CASRSGWGEKLFF
>-|TRBV28|TRBJ1-6|-
TGTGCCAGCAGTTTCCCCACCAGCTCCTATAATTCACCCCTCCACTTT
CASSFPTSSYNSPLHF
>-|TRBV6-1|TRBJ1-3|-
TGTGCCAGCAGTGTGGCAGGTCCCTCTGGAAACACCATATATTTT
CASSVAGPSGNTIYF
>-|TRBV5-6|TRBJ1-5|-
TGTGCCAGCAGCTCCATATACACGAATCAGCCCCAGCATTTT
CASSSIYTNQPQHF
>-|TRBV23-1|TRBJ2-7|-
TGCGCCACCGCAGGCCCCCGGGGCTCCTACGAGCAGTACTTC
CATAGPRGSYEQYF
>-|TRBV18|TRBJ1-4|once
TGTGCCAGCTCACCCCCGGGGGTTGGAGGAGAAAAACTGTTTTTT
CASSPPGVGGEKLFF
>TRBD1|TRBV28|TRBJ1-4|-
TGTGCCAGCAGTCCAGGACAGGGGGAAGAAAAACTGTTTTTT
CASSPGQGEEKLFF
>TRBD2|TRBV11-1|TRBJ2-5|-
TGTGCCAGCAGCTTAGGACTAGCGGGAGATCTAGAGACCCAGTACTTC
CASSLGLAGDLETQYF
>TRBD1|TRBV6-1|TRBJ2-3|once
TGTGCCAGCAGTGAAAGGGGGCTCGGGGCAGATACGCAGTATTTT
CASSERGLGADTQYF
>TRBD1|TRBV9|TRBJ2-6|-
TGTGCCAGCAGCCGGGCAGGGGGTAACTTAGGGGCCAACGTCCTGACTTTC
CASSRAGGNLGANVLTF
>-|TRBV5-4|TRBJ1-2|-
TGTGCCAGCAGCTTAGGGAACAGCAACTATGGCTACACCTTC
CASSLGNSNYGYTF
>-|TRBV4-2|TRBJ2-3|few
TGTGCCAGCAGCCAAGAGGGAGGTCGGGGAGCAGATACGCAGTATTTT
CASSQEGGRGADTQYF
>-|TRBV5-1|TRBJ1-1|-
TGCGCCAGCAGCTTGGGACCAGTGAACACTGAAGCTTTCTTT
CASSLGPVNTEAFF
>TRBD2|TRBV27|TRBJ2-5|-
TGTGCCAGCAGTTTTAGGGGAGGGGCTAGCGAAAGTCGAGAGACCCAGTACTTC
CASSFRGGASESRETQYF
>TRBD2|TRBV18|TRBJ2-7|-
TGTGCCAGCTCACCATCATTGCTGGGACTAGCGGGAGTAGAGCAGTACTTC
CASSPSLLGLAGVEQYF
>-|TRBV9|TRBJ1-2|once
TGTGCCAGCAGCGGCCAGAGGAGCGCTAACTATGGCTACACCTTC
CASSGQRSANYGYTF
>TRBD1|TRBV7-9|TRBJ2-4|-
TGTGCCACAGGACAGGGTGAGACCGTGAACATTCAGTACTTC
CATGQGETVNIQYF
>-|TRBV5-1|TRBJ2-5|-
TGCGCCAGCAGCACCGGAGGGGAATACGAGACCCAGTACTTC
CASSTGGEYETQYF